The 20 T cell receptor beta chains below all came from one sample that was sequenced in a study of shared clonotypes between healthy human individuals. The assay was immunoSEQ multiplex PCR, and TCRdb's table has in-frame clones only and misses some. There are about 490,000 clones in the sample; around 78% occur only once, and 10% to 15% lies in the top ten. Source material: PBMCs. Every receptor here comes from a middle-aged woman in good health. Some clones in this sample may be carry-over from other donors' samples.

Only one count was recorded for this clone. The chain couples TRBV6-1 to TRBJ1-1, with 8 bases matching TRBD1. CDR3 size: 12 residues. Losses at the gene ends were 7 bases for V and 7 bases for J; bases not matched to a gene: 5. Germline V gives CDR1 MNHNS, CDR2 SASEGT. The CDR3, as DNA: TGTGCCAGCACCACGGACAGGGTTGAAGCTTTCTTT. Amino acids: CASTTDRVEAFF.

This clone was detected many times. The CDR3 reads CASRPSGRSSGANVLTF. The CDR3 coding sequence is TGTGCCAGCAGGCCTAGCGGGAGAAGTTCTGGGGCCAACGTCCTGACTTTC. This chain connects TRBV5-6 to TRBJ2-6, with TRBD2 identical over 10 bases. Trimming took 5 bases from V and 1 from J; bases not matched to a gene: 6. CDR1 is SGHDT, CDR2 YYEEEE, per germline. This CDR3 has 17 residues. Using reference TRBV5-6 and TRBJ2-6 for the parts outside the CDR3, the full variable domain is DAGVTQSPTHLIKTRGQQVTLRCSPKSGHDTVSWYQQALGQGPQFIFQYYEEEERQRGNFPDRFSGHQFPNYSSELNVNALLLGDSALYLCASRPSGRSSGANVLTFGAGSRLTVL.

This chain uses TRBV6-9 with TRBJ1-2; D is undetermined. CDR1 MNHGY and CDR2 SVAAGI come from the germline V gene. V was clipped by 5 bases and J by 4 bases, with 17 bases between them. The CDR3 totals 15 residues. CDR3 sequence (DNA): TGTGCCAGCAGTGCAGAATACGGAAAGACCTATGGCTACACCTTC. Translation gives CASSAEYGKTYGYTF.

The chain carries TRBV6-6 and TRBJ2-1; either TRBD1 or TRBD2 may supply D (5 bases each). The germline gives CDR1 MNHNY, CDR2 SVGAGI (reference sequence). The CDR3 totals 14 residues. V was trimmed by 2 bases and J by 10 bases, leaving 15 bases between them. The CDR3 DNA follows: TGTGCCAGCAGTTACGTCCAGGGTAGAGGGGAGCAGTTCTTC. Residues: CASSYVQGRGEQFF.

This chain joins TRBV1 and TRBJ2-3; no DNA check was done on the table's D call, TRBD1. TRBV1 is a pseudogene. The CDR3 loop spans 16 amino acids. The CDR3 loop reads CTSSQVLGGNCATQYF. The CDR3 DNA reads TGCACCAGCAGCCAGGTCCTAGGGGGCAATTGTGCTACGCAGTATTTT.

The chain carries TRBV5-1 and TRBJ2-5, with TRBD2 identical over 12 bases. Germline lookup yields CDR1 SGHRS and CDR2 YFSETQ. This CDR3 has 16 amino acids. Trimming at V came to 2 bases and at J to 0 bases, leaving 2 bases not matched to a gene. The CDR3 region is CASSLGLAGYQETQYF. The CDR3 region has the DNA TGCGCCAGCAGCTTAGGACTAGCGGGGTACCAAGAGACCCAGTACTTC.

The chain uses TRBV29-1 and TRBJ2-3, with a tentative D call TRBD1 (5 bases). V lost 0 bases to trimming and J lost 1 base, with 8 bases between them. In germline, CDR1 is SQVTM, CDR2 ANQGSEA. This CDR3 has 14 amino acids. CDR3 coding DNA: TGCAGCGTTGAAGATCAGGGCCGCACAGATACGCAGTATTTT. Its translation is CSVEDQGRTDTQYF.

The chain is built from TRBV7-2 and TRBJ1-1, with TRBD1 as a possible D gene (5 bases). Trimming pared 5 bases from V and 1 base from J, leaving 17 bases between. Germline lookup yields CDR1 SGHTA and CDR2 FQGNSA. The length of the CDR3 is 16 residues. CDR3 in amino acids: CASSIRGEGKNTEAFF. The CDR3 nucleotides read TGTGCCAGCAGCATAAGGGGTGAGGGGAAGAACACTGAAGCTTTCTTT.

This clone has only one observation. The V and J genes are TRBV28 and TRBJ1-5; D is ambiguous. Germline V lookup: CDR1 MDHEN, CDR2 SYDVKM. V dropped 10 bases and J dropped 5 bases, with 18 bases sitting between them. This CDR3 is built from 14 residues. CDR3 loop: CATSISLTYQPQHF. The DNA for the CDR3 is TGTGCCACCTCGATTTCGTTAACGTATCAGCCCCAGCATTTT.

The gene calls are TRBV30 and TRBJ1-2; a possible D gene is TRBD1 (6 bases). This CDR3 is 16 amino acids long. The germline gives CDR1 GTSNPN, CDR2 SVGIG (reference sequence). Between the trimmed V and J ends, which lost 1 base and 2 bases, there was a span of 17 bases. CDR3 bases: TGTGCCTGGAGTGGTCTGTGGGGGGCTCGGAACTATGGCTACACCTTC. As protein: CAWSGLWGARNYGYTF. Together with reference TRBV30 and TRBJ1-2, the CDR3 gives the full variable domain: SQTIHQWPATLVQPVGSPLSLECTVEGTSNPNLYWYRQAAGRGLQLLFYSVGIGQISSEVPQNLSASRPQDRQFILSSKKLLLSDSGFYLCAWSGLWGARNYGYTFGSGTRLTVV.

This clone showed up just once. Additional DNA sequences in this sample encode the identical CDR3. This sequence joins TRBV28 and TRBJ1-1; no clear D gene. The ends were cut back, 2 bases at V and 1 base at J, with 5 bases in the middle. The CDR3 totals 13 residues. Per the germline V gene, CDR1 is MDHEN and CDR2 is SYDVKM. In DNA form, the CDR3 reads TGTGCCAGCAGTTTAGACCCGAACACTGAAGCTTTCTTT. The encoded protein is CASSLDPNTEAFF.

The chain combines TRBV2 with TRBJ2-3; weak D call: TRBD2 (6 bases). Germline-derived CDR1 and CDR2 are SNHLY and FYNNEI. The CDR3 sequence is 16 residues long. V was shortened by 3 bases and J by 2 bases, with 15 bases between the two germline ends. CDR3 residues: CASSEVRDSYTDTQYF. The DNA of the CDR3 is TGTGCCAGCAGTGAGGTCAGGGACTCCTACACAGATACGCAGTATTTT.

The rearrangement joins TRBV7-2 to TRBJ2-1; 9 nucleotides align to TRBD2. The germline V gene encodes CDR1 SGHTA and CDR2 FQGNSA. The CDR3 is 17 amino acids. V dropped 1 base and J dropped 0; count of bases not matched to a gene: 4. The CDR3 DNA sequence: TGTGCCAGCAGCTTAGGAGCGGGAGGCCACTCCTACAATGAGCAGTTCTTC. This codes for CASSLGAGGHSYNEQFF.

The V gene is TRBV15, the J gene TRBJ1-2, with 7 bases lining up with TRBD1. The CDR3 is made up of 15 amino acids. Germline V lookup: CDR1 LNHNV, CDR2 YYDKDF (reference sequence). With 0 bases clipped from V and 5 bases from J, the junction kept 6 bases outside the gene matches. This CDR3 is CATSRDRDSAYGYTF. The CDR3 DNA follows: TGTGCCACCAGCAGAGATCGGGACAGCGCTTATGGCTACACCTTC.

Here the CDR3 DNA reads TGTGCCATCAGTGAGCGAGGTGGGAGGGAAAACAATGAGCAGTTCTTC. It translates to CAISERGGRENNEQFF. V is TRBV10-3 and J is TRBJ2-1; 7 bases match TRBD2. V lost 2 bases and J lost 5; bases outside the gene matches: 9. This CDR3 region has 16 residues. The germline CDR1 and CDR2 sequences are ENHRY and SYGVKD.

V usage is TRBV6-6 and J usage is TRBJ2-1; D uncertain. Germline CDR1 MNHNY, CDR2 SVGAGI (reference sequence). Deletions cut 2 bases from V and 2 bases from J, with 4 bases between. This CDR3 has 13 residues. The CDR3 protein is CASSYTAYNEQFF. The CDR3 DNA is TGTGCCAGCAGTTACACAGCCTACAATGAGCAGTTCTTC.

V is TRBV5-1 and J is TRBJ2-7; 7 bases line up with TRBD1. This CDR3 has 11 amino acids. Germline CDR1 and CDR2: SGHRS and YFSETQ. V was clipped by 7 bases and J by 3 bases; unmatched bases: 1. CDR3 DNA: TGCGCCAGCGGGGACAGCTACGAGCAGTACTTC. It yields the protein CASGDSYEQYF. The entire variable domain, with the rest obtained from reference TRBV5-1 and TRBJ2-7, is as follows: KAGVTQTPRYLIKTRGQQVTLSCSPISGHRSVSWYQQTPGQGLQFLFEYFSETQRNKGNFPGRFSGRQFSNSRSEMNVSTLELGDSALYLCASGDSYEQYFGPGTRLTVT.

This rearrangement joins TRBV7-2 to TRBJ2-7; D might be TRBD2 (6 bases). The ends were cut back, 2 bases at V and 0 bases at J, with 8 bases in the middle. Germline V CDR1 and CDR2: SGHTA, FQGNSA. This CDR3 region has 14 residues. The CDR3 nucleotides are TGTGCCAGCAGCTTACTAGCGAGCTCCTACGAGCAGTACTTC. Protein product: CASSLLASSYEQYF.

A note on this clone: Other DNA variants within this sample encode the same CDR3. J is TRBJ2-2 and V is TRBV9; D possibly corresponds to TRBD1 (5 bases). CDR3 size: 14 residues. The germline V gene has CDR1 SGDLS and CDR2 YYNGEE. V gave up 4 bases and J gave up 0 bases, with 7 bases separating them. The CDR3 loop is CASSRGANTGELFF. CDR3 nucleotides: TGTGCCAGCAGCAGGGGCGCGAACACCGGGGAGCTGTTTTTT.

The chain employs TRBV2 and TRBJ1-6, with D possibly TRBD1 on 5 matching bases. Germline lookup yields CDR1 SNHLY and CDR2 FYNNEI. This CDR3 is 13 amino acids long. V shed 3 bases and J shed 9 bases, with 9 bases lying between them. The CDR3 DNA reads TGTGCCAGCAGTGATCAGGGCGGTTCACCCCTCCACTTT. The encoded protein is CASSDQGGSPLHF.